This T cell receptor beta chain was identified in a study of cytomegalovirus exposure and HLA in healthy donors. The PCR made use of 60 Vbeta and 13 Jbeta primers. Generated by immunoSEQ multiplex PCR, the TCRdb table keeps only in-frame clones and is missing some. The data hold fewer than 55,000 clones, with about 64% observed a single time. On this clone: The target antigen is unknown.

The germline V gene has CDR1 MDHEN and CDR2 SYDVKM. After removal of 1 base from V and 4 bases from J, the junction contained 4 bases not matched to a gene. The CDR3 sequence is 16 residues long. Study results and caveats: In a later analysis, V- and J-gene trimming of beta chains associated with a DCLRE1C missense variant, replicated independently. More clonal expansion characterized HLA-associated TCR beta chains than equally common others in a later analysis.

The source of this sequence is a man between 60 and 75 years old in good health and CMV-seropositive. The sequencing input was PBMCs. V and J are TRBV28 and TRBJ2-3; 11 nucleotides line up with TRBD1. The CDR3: CASSLFGQGAADTQYF. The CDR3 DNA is TGTGCCAGCAGTTTATTTGGACAGGGGGCGGCAGATACGCAGTATTTT.